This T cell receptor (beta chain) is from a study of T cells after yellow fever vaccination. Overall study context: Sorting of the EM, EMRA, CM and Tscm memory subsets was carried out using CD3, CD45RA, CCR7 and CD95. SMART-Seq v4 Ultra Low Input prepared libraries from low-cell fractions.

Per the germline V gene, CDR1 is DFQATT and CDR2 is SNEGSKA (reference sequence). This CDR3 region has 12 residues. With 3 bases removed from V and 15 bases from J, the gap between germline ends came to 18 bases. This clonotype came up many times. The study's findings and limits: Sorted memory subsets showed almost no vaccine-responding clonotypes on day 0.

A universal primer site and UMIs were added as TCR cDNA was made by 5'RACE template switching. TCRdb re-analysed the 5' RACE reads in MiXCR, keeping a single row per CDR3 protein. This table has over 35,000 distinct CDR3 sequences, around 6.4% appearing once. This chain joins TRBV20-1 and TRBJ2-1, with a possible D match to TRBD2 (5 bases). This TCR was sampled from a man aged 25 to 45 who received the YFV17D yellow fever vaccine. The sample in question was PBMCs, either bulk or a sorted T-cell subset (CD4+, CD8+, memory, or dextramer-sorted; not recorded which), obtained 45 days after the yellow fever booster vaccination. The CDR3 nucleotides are TGCAGTGCTAGGGACTGGACGAGAAGCACGTTCTTC. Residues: CSARDWTRSTFF.